Listed below are T cell receptor beta chains from one sample, sequenced in a study of blood T cells in healthy people across ages. TCRdb recomputed calls from the 5' RACE reads with MiXCR, one row per CDR3 protein. The sample holds about 730,000 distinct CDR3 sequences, about 40% seen once. Specimen: blood. The receptors were sampled from a woman aged 55-69 years in good health. Both conserved end residues are part of each CDR3. D genes are given only for firm matches. Clone size is not always given. Where it is, it says once, few, many or a class for expanded clones.

clone_size: few; d_call: .; j_call: TRBJ2-3; cdr3_length: 13; v_call: TRBV20-1; cdr3_aa: CSAVEGPTDTQYF; cdr3_nt: TGCAGTGCAGTAGAGGGACCCACAGATACGCAGTATTTT
clone_size: .; d_call: .; j_call: TRBJ1-5; cdr3_length: 16; v_call: TRBV7-3; cdr3_aa: CASSPGGTRHNQPQHF; cdr3_nt: TGTGCCAGCAGCCCCGGTGGGACAAGGCACAATCAGCCCCAGCATTTT
clone_size: .; d_call: TRBD1; j_call: TRBJ1-1; cdr3_length: 16; v_call: TRBV20-1; cdr3_aa: CSARVNRQGMNTEAFF; cdr3_nt: TGCAGTGCTAGAGTCAACCGACAGGGGATGAACACTGAAGCTTTCTTT
clone_size: .; d_call: .; j_call: TRBJ2-3; cdr3_length: 13; v_call: TRBV12-3/TRBV12-4; cdr3_aa: CASSQGFTDTQYF; cdr3_nt: TGTGCCAGCAGTCAGGGCTTCACAGATACGCAGTATTTT
clone_size: .; d_call: .; j_call: TRBJ2-7; cdr3_length: 14; v_call: TRBV27; cdr3_aa: CASSSPLSSYEQYF; cdr3_nt: TGTGCCAGCAGCTCACCGCTAAGCTCCTACGAGCAGTACTTC
clone_size: .; d_call: TRBD2; j_call: TRBJ2-5; cdr3_length: 15; v_call: TRBV6-2/TRBV6-3; cdr3_aa: CASRGLAVPQETQYF; cdr3_nt: TGTGCCAGCAGGGGACTAGCGGTCCCACAAGAGACCCAGTACTTC
clone_size: few; d_call: .; j_call: TRBJ2-1; cdr3_length: 13; v_call: TRBV20-1; cdr3_aa: CSARSGNGNEQFF; cdr3_nt: TGCAGTGCTAGATCGGGCAACGGCAATGAGCAGTTCTTC
clone_size: .; d_call: .; j_call: TRBJ2-1; cdr3_length: 12; v_call: TRBV25-1; cdr3_aa: CASSVGYNEQLF; cdr3_nt: TGTGCCAGCAGTGTGGGCTACAATGAGCAGTTATTC
clone_size: few; d_call: TRBD1; j_call: TRBJ1-2; cdr3_length: 13; v_call: TRBV29-1; cdr3_aa: CSVSTGVDYGYTF; cdr3_nt: TGCAGCGTTTCAACAGGGGTCGACTATGGCTACACCTTC
clone_size: .; d_call: TRBD1; j_call: TRBJ1-4; cdr3_length: 15; v_call: TRBV5-1; cdr3_aa: CASRGQPATNEKLFF; cdr3_nt: TGCGCCAGCAGGGGACAGCCCGCAACTAATGAAAAACTGTTTTTT
clone_size: .; d_call: TRBD2; j_call: TRBJ2-1; cdr3_length: 19; v_call: TRBV27; cdr3_aa: CAITPGSLVRDYSVYEQFF; cdr3_nt: TGTGCCATCACCCCTGGAAGTCTTGTCCGGGACTATTCGGTCTACGAGCAGTTCTTC
clone_size: once; d_call: TRBD2; j_call: TRBJ2-1; cdr3_length: 16; v_call: TRBV7-9; cdr3_aa: CASSYRLAGSIGEQFF; cdr3_nt: TGTGCCAGCAGCTACAGACTAGCGGGATCGATAGGTGAGCAGTTCTTC
clone_size: .; d_call: .; j_call: TRBJ1-4; cdr3_length: 17; v_call: TRBV14; cdr3_aa: CTSSQDPQWTTNEKLFF; cdr3_nt: TGTACCAGCAGCCAAGATCCCCAATGGACAACTAATGAAAAACTGTTTTTT
clone_size: few; d_call: .; j_call: TRBJ1-1; cdr3_length: 16; v_call: TRBV7-2; cdr3_aa: CASSLGRWREGTEAFF; cdr3_nt: TGTGCCAGCAGCTTGGGGCGCTGGAGGGAGGGCACTGAAGCTTTCTTT
clone_size: few; d_call: TRBD1; j_call: TRBJ2-7; cdr3_length: 14; v_call: TRBV6-2/TRBV6-3; cdr3_aa: CASSSGQGRNEQYF; cdr3_nt: TGTGCCAGCAGTTCGGGACAGGGCAGGAACGAGCAGTACTTC
clone_size: .; d_call: TRBD1; j_call: TRBJ2-1; cdr3_length: 16; v_call: TRBV5-1; cdr3_aa: CASSLSGTGTYNEQFF; cdr3_nt: TGCGCCAGCAGCTTGTCCGGGACAGGGACCTACAATGAGCAGTTCTTC
clone_size: few; d_call: TRBD2; j_call: TRBJ2-1; cdr3_length: 16; v_call: TRBV7-3; cdr3_aa: CASSFSGRARGNEQFF; cdr3_nt: TGTGCCAGCAGCTTTAGCGGGAGGGCCCGGGGCAATGAGCAGTTCTTC
clone_size: .; d_call: .; j_call: TRBJ2-7; cdr3_length: 16; v_call: TRBV4-3; cdr3_aa: CASSQDRGPQSYEQYF; cdr3_nt: TGCGCCAGCAGCCAAGATCGGGGACCCCAGTCCTACGAGCAGTACTTC
clone_size: .; d_call: .; j_call: TRBJ2-7; cdr3_length: 15; v_call: TRBV6-2/TRBV6-3; cdr3_aa: CASSYSALTSYEQYF; cdr3_nt: TGTGCCAGCAGTTACTCAGCGTTGACCTCCTACGAGCAGTACTTC
clone_size: few; d_call: .; j_call: TRBJ2-4; cdr3_length: 15; v_call: TRBV5-1; cdr3_aa: CASSPGTLGVDIQYF; cdr3_nt: TGCGCCAGCAGCCCCGGGACCCTAGGGGTGGACATTCAGTACTTC
clone_size: .; d_call: TRBD2; j_call: TRBJ2-1; cdr3_length: 15; v_call: TRBV2; cdr3_aa: CASSEGGLASNEQFF; cdr3_nt: TGTGCCAGCAGTGAAGGGGGACTAGCTTCCAATGAGCAGTTCTTC
clone_size: many; d_call: TRBD2; j_call: TRBJ2-5; cdr3_length: 16; v_call: TRBV10-3; cdr3_aa: CAISEEGSGRQETQYF; cdr3_nt: TGTGCCATCAGTGAGGAGGGTAGCGGGAGGCAAGAGACCCAGTACTTC
clone_size: few; d_call: .; j_call: TRBJ1-1; cdr3_length: 15; v_call: TRBV10-3; cdr3_aa: CAISERDGQDTEAFF; cdr3_nt: TGTGCCATCAGTGAGCGGGACGGCCAGGACACTGAAGCTTTCTTT
clone_size: .; d_call: .; j_call: TRBJ2-5; cdr3_length: 14; v_call: TRBV6-5; cdr3_aa: CASSNTGAQETQYF; cdr3_nt: TGTGCCAGCAGCAACACCGGGGCTCAAGAGACCCAGTACTTC
clone_size: .; d_call: TRBD1; j_call: TRBJ1-5; cdr3_length: 15; v_call: TRBV6-2/TRBV6-3; cdr3_aa: CASIPTGGIGQPQHF; cdr3_nt: TGTGCCAGCATCCCGACAGGGGGCATAGGGCAGCCCCAGCATTTT
clone_size: many; d_call: .; j_call: TRBJ2-4; cdr3_length: 12; v_call: TRBV7-2; cdr3_aa: CASSFDFNIQYF; cdr3_nt: TGTGCCAGCAGCTTTGACTTTAACATTCAGTACTTC
clone_size: few; d_call: TRBD2; j_call: TRBJ2-1; cdr3_length: 17; v_call: TRBV20-1; cdr3_aa: CSAQTSYGTSGRDEQFF; cdr3_nt: TGCAGTGCTCAAACGTCCTACGGGACTAGCGGGAGGGATGAGCAGTTCTTC
clone_size: few; d_call: .; j_call: TRBJ1-2; cdr3_length: 14; v_call: TRBV12-3/TRBV12-4; cdr3_aa: CASSLNPGDYGYTF; cdr3_nt: TGTGCCAGCAGTTTAAACCCGGGGGACTATGGCTACACCTTC
clone_size: .; d_call: TRBD1; j_call: TRBJ1-1; cdr3_length: 15; v_call: TRBV9; cdr3_aa: CASSGGGQGNTEAFF; cdr3_nt: TGTGCCAGCAGCGGCGGAGGACAGGGGAACACTGAAGCTTTCTTT
clone_size: .; d_call: TRBD2; j_call: TRBJ2-3; cdr3_length: 20; v_call: TRBV12-3/TRBV12-4; cdr3_aa: CASSLGLAGGPALGTDTQYF; cdr3_nt: TGTGCCAGCAGCCTCGGACTAGCGGGGGGGCCCGCCCTAGGGACAGATACGCAGTATTTT
clone_size: .; d_call: TRBD1; j_call: TRBJ2-1; cdr3_length: 13; v_call: TRBV3-1; cdr3_aa: CASSRQGHNEQFF; cdr3_nt: TGTGCCAGCAGCCGACAGGGTCACAATGAGCAGTTCTTC
clone_size: once; d_call: .; j_call: TRBJ2-7; cdr3_length: 15; v_call: TRBV15; cdr3_aa: CATSRIGGSSYEQYF; cdr3_nt: TGTGCCACCAGCAGAATCGGGGGCAGCTCCTACGAGCAGTACTTC
clone_size: many; d_call: .; j_call: TRBJ1-5; cdr3_length: 16; v_call: TRBV13; cdr3_aa: CASSLGQDRANQPQHF; cdr3_nt: TGTGCCAGCAGCCTAGGGCAGGACAGAGCGAATCAGCCCCAGCATTTT
clone_size: few; d_call: .; j_call: TRBJ1-2; cdr3_length: 16; v_call: TRBV7-9; cdr3_aa: CASSLNPARGTYGYTF; cdr3_nt: TGTGCCAGCAGCTTAAATCCTGCCAGGGGAACATATGGCTACACCTTC
clone_size: .; d_call: .; j_call: TRBJ2-7; cdr3_length: 17; v_call: TRBV28; cdr3_aa: CASSSVDPGAGGYEQYF; cdr3_nt: TGTGCCAGCAGTTCCGTGGACCCGGGGGCTGGGGGGTACGAGCAGTACTTC
clone_size: .; d_call: .; j_call: TRBJ1-1; cdr3_length: 13; v_call: TRBV18; cdr3_aa: CASSPPGGNQAFF; cdr3_nt: TGTGCCAGCTCACCACCGGGGGGAAATCAAGCTTTCTTT
clone_size: few; d_call: .; j_call: TRBJ2-2; cdr3_length: 16; v_call: TRBV9; cdr3_aa: CASSVGAGSNTGELFF; cdr3_nt: TGTGCCAGCAGCGTAGGGGCAGGGTCGAACACCGGGGAGCTGTTTTTT
clone_size: .; d_call: TRBD2; j_call: TRBJ2-1; cdr3_length: 15; v_call: TRBV15; cdr3_aa: CATSRGTSGYNEQFF; cdr3_nt: TGTGCCACCAGCAGAGGGACTAGCGGTTACAATGAGCAGTTCTTC
clone_size: .; d_call: .; j_call: TRBJ1-2; cdr3_length: 16; v_call: TRBV7-2; cdr3_aa: CASSLGSAGINYGYTF; cdr3_nt: TGTGCCAGCAGCTTAGGGTCGGCAGGGATTAACTATGGCTACACCTTC
clone_size: .; d_call: .; j_call: TRBJ2-4; cdr3_length: 15; v_call: TRBV28; cdr3_aa: CASSLEGMAKNIQYF; cdr3_nt: TGTGCCAGCAGTTTGGAGGGGATGGCCAAAAACATTCAGTACTTC
clone_size: .; d_call: .; j_call: TRBJ2-4; cdr3_length: 17; v_call: TRBV6-5; cdr3_aa: CASSYSTRGEAKNIQYF; cdr3_nt: TGTGCCAGCAGTTACTCGACGCGGGGTGAAGCCAAAAACATTCAGTACTTC